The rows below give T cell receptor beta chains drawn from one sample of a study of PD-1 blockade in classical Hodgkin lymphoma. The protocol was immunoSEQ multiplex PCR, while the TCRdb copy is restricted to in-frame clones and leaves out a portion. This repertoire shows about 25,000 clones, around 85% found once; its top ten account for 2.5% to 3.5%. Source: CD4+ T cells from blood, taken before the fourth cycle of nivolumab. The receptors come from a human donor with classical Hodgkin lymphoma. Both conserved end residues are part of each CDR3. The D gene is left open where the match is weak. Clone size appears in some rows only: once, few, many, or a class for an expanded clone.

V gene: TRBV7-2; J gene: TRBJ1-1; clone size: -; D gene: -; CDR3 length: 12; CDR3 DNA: TGTGCCAGCAGCTTTTCAGGGCGTGAAGCTTTCTTT; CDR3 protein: CASSFSGREAFF
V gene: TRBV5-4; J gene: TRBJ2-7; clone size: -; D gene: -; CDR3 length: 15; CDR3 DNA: TGTGCCAGCAGCTTGGGAAACCGAAGCTCCTACGAGCAGTACTTC; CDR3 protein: CASSLGNRSSYEQYF
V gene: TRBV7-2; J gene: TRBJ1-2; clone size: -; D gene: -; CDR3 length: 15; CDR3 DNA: TGTGCCAGCAGCTTAGGGAAGGTTGTCAACTATGGCTACACCTTC; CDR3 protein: CASSLGKVVNYGYTF
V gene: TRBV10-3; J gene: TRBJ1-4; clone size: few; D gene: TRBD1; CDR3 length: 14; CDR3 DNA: TGTGCCATCGGTACAGGGGCCAATAATGAAAAACTGTTTTTT; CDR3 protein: CAIGTGANNEKLFF
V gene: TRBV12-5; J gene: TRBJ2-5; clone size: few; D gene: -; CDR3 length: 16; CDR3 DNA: TGTGCTAGTGGTTTGGTAGCGGGTCCCTACCAAGAGACCCAGTACTTC; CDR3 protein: CASGLVAGPYQETQYF
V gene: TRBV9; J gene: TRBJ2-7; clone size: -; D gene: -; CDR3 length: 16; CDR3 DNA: TGTGCCAGCAGCCCCTCCCCCTCGGGGCGCAGCTACGAGCAGTACTTC; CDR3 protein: CASSPSPSGRSYEQYF
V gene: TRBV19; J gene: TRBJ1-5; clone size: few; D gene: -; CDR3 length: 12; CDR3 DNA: TGTGCCAGTAGTATTCAGGGACAGCCCCAGCATTTT; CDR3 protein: CASSIQGQPQHF
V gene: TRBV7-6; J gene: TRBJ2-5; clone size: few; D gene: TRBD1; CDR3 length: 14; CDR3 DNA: TGTGCCAGCAGACAGGGGCTGCCCGGGGAGACCCAGTACTTC; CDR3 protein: CASRQGLPGETQYF
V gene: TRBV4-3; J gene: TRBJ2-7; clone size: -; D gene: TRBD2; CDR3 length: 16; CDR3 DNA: TGCGCCAGCAGCCAAGATTGGGGGGGGTACTCCTACGAGCAGTACTTC; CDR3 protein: CASSQDWGGYSYEQYF
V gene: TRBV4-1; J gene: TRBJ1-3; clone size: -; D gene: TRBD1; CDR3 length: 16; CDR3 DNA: TGCGCCAGCAGCCAAGAGACAGGGGGCTCTGGAAACACCATATATTTT; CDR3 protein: CASSQETGGSGNTIYF
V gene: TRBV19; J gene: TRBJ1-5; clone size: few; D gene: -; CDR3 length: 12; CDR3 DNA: TGTGCCAGTAGTTCAGACCATCAGCCCCAGCATTTT; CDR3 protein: CASSSDHQPQHF
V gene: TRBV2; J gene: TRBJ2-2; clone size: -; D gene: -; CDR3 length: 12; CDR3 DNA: TGTGCCAGCAGTGTTGCCCCCGGGGAGCTGTTTTTT; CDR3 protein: CASSVAPGELFF
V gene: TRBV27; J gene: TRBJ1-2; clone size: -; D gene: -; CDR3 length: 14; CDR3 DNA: TGTGCCAGCAGTTTATTGGCAACAGCGGGTGGCTACACCTTC; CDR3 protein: CASSLLATAGGYTF
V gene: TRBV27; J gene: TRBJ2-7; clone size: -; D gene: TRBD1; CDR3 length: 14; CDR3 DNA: TGTGCCAGCAGACGACAGGGTATGAGGTCCGAGCAGTACTTC; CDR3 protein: CASRRQGMRSEQYF
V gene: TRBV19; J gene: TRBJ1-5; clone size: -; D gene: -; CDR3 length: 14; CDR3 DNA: TGTGCCAGTAGAAAAGACCAGTTCAATCAGCCCCAGCATTTT; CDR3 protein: CASRKDQFNQPQHF
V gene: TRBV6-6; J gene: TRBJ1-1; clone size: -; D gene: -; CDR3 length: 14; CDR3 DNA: TGTGCCAGCAGTTACTTGGGGGGGAACACTGAAGCTTTCTTT; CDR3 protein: CASSYLGGNTEAFF
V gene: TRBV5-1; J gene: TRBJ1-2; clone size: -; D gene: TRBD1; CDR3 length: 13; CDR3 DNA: TGCGCCAGCAGCTTTGACAGGGCCTATGGCTACACCTTC; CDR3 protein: CASSFDRAYGYTF
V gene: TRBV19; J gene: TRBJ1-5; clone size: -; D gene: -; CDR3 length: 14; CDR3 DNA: TGTGCCACTACTGAATGGGGGAGGGGTCAGCCCCAGCATTTT; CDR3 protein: CATTEWGRGQPQHF
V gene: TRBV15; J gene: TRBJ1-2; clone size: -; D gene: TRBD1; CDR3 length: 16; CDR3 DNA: TGTGCCACCAGCAGAGATCGGGACAGGGCCCCTGGTGGCTACACCTTC; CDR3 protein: CATSRDRDRAPGGYTF
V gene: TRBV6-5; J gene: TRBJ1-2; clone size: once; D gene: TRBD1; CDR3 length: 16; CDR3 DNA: TGTGCCAGCAGTTACCACACCCAGGGGGCCAACTATGGCTACACCTTC; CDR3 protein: CASSYHTQGANYGYTF
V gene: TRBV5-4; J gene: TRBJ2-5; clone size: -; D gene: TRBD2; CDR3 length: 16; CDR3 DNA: TGTGCCAGCAGCTTGGGGCCAGCGGGGCAGCAAGAGACCCAGTACTTC; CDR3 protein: CASSLGPAGQQETQYF
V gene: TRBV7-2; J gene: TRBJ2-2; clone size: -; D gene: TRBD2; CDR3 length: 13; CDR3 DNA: TGTGCCGAAGGACTAGCGGACACCGGGGAGCTGTTTTTT; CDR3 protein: CAEGLADTGELFF
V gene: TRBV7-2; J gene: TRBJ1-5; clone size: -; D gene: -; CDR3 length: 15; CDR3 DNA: TGTGCCAGCAGCTTAGGCGGGGGAAGCAATCAGCCCCAGCATTTT; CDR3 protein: CASSLGGGSNQPQHF
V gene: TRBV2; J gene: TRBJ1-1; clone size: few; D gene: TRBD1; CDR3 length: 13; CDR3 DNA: TGTGCCAGCAGTGGACAGGGGAACACTGAAGCTTTCTTT; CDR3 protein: CASSGQGNTEAFF
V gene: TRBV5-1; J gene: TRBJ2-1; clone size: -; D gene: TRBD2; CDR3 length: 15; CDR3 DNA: TGCGCCAGCAGCTTGCGGGGGGGCAGCTGGAATGAGCAGTTCTTC; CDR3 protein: CASSLRGGSWNEQFF
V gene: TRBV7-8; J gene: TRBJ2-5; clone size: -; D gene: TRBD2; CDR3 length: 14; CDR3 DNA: TGTGCCAGCAGCTTTAGCGGGGGCCCAGAGACCCAGTACTTC; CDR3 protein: CASSFSGGPETQYF
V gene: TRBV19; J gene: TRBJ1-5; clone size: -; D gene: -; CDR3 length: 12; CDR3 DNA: TGTGCCAGTAGCCAGGTAAATCAGCCCCAGCATTTT; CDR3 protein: CASSQVNQPQHF
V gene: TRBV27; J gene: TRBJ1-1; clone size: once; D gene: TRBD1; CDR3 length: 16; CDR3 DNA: TGTGCCAGCAGGCCCCTAACAGGGGGTGAGAACACTGAAGCTTTCTTT; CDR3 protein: CASRPLTGGENTEAFF
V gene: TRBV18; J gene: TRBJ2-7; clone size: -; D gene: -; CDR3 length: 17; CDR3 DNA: TGTGCCAGCTCACCGTCGGCCGGGACTGAGAATTTCTACGAGCAGTACTTC; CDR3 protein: CASSPSAGTENFYEQYF
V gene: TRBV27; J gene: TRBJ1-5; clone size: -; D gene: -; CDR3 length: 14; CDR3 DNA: TGTGCCAGCAGGTTCCAGGGGAGCAATCAGCCCCAGCATTTT; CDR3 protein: CASRFQGSNQPQHF
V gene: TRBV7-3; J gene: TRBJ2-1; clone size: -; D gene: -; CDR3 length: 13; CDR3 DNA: TGTGCCAGCAGCTTAGCAGGGGAGGATGAGCAGTTCTTC; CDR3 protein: CASSLAGEDEQFF
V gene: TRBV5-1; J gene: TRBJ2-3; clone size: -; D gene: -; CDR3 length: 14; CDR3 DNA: TGCGCCAGCAGCTTTGCGGGATCGGGGGATACGCAGTATTTT; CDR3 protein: CASSFAGSGDTQYF
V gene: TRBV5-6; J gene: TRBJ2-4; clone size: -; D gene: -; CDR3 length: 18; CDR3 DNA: TGTGCCAGCAGCTTGAGGGGGCTAAGGGAGGGTACCAAAAACATTCAGTACTTC; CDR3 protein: CASSLRGLREGTKNIQYF
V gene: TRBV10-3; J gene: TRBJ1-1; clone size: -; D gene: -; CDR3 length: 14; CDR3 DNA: TGTGCCATCACAAGTCAGGGGCCGAACACTGAAGCTTTCTTT; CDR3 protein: CAITSQGPNTEAFF
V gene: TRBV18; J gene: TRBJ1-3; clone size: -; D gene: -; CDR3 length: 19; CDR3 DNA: TGTGCCAGCTCACCGCTTCCGCAGGGGCTCGGGGACTCTGGAAACACCATATATTTT; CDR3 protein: CASSPLPQGLGDSGNTIYF
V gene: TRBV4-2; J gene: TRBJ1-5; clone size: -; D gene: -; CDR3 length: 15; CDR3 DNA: TGTGCCAGCAGCCCCCAGGCCAGGGATCCCCAGCCCCAGCATTTT; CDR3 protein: CASSPQARDPQPQHF
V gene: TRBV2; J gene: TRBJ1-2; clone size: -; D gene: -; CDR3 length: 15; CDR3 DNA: TGTGCCAGCAGTGAGATTAGGGCAGGCGACTATGGCTACACCTTC; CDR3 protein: CASSEIRAGDYGYTF
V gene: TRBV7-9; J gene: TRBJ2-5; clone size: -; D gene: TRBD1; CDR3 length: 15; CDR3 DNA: TGTGCCAGCAGCCCCACATACAGGGGACAAGAGACCCAGTACTTC; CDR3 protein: CASSPTYRGQETQYF
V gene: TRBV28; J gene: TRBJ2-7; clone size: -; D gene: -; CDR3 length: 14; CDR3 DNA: TGTGCCAGCACCTACCCCGGGACATCGGGCGAGCAGTACTTC; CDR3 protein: CASTYPGTSGEQYF
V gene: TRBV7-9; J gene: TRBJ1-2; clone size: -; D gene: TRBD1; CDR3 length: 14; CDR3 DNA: TGTGCCAGCAGCTTAACAGGGGGAGAGCGAGGCTACACCTTC; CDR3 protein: CASSLTGGERGYTF
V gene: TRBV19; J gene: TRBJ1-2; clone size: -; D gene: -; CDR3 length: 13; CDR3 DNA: TGTGCCAGTAGGGACACCGCTAACTATGGCTACACCTTC; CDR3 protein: CASRDTANYGYTF
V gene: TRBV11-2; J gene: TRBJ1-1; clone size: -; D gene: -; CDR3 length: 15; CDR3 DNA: TGTGCCAGCAGCTTAGTTGAGGGTAGGGGCACTGAAGCTTTCTTT; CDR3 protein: CASSLVEGRGTEAFF
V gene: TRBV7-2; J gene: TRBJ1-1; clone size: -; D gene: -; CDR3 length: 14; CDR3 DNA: TGTGCCAGCAGCTTGGTCGCACAAGTCCCAGAAGCTTTCTTT; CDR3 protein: CASSLVAQVPEAFF
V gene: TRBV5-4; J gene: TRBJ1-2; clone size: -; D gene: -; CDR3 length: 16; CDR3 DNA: TGTGCCAGCAGCTTGTGGGTAGGAGGGACGTCGCGGGGCTACACCTTC; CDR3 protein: CASSLWVGGTSRGYTF
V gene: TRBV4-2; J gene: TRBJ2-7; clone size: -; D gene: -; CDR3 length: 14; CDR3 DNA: TGTGCCAGCAGCCAGAGGGGACAATCGGGCGAGCAGTACTTC; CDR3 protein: CASSQRGQSGEQYF
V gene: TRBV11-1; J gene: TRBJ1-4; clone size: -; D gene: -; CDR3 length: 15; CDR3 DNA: TGTGCCAGCAGCCGACCCACGGGGGCTAATGAAAAACTGTTTTTT; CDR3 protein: CASSRPTGANEKLFF
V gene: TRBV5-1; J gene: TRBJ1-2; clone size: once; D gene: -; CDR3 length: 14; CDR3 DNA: TGCGCCAGCAGCTTGGCCGCAGATTCCGGAGGCTACACCTTC; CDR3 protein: CASSLAADSGGYTF
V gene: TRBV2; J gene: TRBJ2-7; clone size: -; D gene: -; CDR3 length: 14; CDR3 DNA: TGTGCCAGCAGTGAACACCGTAGCTCCTATGAGCAGTACTTC; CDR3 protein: CASSEHRSSYEQYF
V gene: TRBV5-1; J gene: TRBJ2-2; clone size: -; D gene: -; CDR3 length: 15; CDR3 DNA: TGCGCCAGCAGCTTAGGAGGGGGCTTAGCCGGGGAGCTGTTTTTT; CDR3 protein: CASSLGGGLAGELFF
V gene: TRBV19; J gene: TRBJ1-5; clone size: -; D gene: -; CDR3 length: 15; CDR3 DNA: TGTGCCAGTCAAGAGACGACGAATAGCAATCAGCCCCAGCATTTT; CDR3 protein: CASQETTNSNQPQHF
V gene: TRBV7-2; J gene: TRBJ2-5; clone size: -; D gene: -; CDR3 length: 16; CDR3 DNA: TGTGCCAGCAGCTTGCGGGGAGGAGCGGGTCAAGAGACCCAGTACTTC; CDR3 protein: CASSLRGGAGQETQYF